This T cell receptor (beta chain) is drawn from a study of resident and recirculating memory T cells in vitiligo. In the study overall: Genomic DNA was extracted from whole homogenized samples, with no cell sorting.

This clone is a singleton in its sample. Antigen: not known. The germline V gene has CDR1 SGDLS and CDR2 YYNGEE. V lost 0 bases to trimming and J lost 0 bases, with 17 bases between them. CDR3 length equals 18 residues. Sequenced by immunoSEQ multiplex PCR; TCRdb stores in-frame clones only, minus some. The data show 65,000 to 80,000 clones, about 91% seen once. Findings of the study overall: No unique dominant TCR clone was found in vitiligo lesions.

The sample was blood. This chain connects TRBV9 to TRBJ2-3; maybe TRBD1 (5 bases). The receptor comes from a male donor with vitiligo. Here the CDR3 reads CASSVGSGWGPSTDTQYF. CDR3 DNA: TGTGCCAGCAGCGTAGGGTCGGGTTGGGGCCCCAGCACAGATACGCAGTATTTT.